One and the same sample provided the 23 T cell receptor beta chains below, sequenced in a study of neurological immune-mediated disorders. TCRdb fed the 5' RACE reads into MiXCR, producing one record per CDR3 protein. The sample consists of 81,000 or so distinct CDR3 sequences, roughly 13% of them appearing once. The sample's time point: longitudinal time-point 2. Source material: PBMCs. These receptors were collected from a female donor with HTLV-1-associated myelopathy (HAM/TSP).

The sample holds many counts of this clonotype. The chain uses TRBV10-3 and TRBJ2-7; 11 nucleotides line up with TRBD1. This CDR3 is built from 17 residues. The germline CDR1 and CDR2 sequences are ENHRY and SYGVKD. The V gene end was trimmed by 0 bases and the J gene end by 3 bases; junction bases not matched to a gene: 7. CDR3 sequence (DNA): TGTGCCATCAGTGAGTCGAATAAGGGGACAGGGGGCTACGAGCAGTACTTC. It yields the protein CAISESNKGTGGYEQYF.

This clonotype has ten or more counts. The V gene is TRBV5-1, the J gene TRBJ2-5; 10 nucleotides match TRBD1. Germline lookup yields CDR1 SGHRS and CDR2 YFSETQ. The CDR3 is 20 amino acids. Trimming took 4 bases from V and 0 from J; bases not matched to a gene: 18. The CDR3 here is CASSGRQGAHLSPYQETQYF. Written as DNA, the CDR3 is TGCGCCAGCAGCGGGAGACAGGGGGCTCACCTATCTCCGTACCAAGAGACCCAGTACTTC.

The table lists this clonotype with many counts. This chain links TRBV28 with TRBJ2-3, with D perhaps matching TRBD2 (5 bases). CDR3 length: 17 amino acids. The V end lost 3 bases, the J end lost 4 bases, and 20 bases lay between the germline ends. The germline CDR1 and CDR2 sequences are MDHEN and SYDVKM. CDR3 nucleotides: TGTGCCAGCAGTTTCACACCAGCGGACTCGACCGCAGATACGCAGTATTTT. Its protein product is CASSFTPADSTADTQYF. Together with reference TRBV28 and TRBJ2-3, the CDR3 gives the full variable domain: DVKVTQSSRYLVKRTGEKVFLECVQDMDHENMFWYRQDPGLGLRLIYFSYDVKMKEKGDIPEGYSVSREKKERFSLILESASTNQTSMYLCASSFTPADSTADTQYFGPGTRLTVL.

This clonotype was detected many times. The gene calls are TRBV13 and TRBJ2-3; tentative D call: TRBD2 (7 bases). Germline V lookup: CDR1 PRHDT, CDR2 FYEKMQ (reference sequence). This CDR3 is built from 14 residues. V was shortened by 5 bases and J by 6 bases, with 15 bases between the two germline ends. The CDR3 region has the DNA TGTGCCAGCAGCCCTCGGGGGGCTCGCGATACGCAGTATTTT. Amino acid sequence: CASSPRGARDTQYF.

This clonotype was counted at least ten times. The rearrangement links TRBV9 to TRBJ2-7; D is perhaps TRBD2 (6 bases). CDR3 length equals 15 residues. V lost 3 bases and J 3 bases, leaving 16 bases between the germline ends. CDR1 is SGDLS and CDR2 is YYNGEE in the germline V gene. In nucleotides, the CDR3 is TGTGCCAGCAGCGAGGGAGGTGGAGGGCACTACGAGCAGTACTTC. Its translation is CASSEGGGGHYEQYF.

As to this clonotype: A read error is possible here, since a much larger clone lies one base away. The chain is built from TRBV5-6 and TRBJ2-1; D possibly uses TRBD1 or TRBD2 (5 bases each). CDR3 size: 15 residues. Germline V gene lookup returns CDR1 SGHDT and CDR2 YYEEEE. CDR3 DNA sequence: TGTGACAGCAGCTTGGGGGTTAGCTTGATCAAGGAGCAGTTCTTC. Its protein is CDSSLGVSLIKEQFF.

The chain is built from TRBV6-2 or TRBV6-3 and TRBJ1-6; maybe TRBD1 (5 bases). This CDR3 comprises 16 residues. The germline V gene encodes CDR1 MNHEY and CDR2 SVGEGT. V lost 7 bases, J lost 4 bases, and 17 bases lay in between. CDR3 residues: CASTYPGTAYNSPLHF. CDR3 sequence (DNA): TGTGCCAGCACTTATCCCGGGACGGCGTATAATTCACCCCTCCACTTT.

This clonotype was seen ten or more times. The CDR3 region has the DNA TGCAGTGCTAGAGATAGTATAGGGGGACAGGATATCGAGCAGTACTTC. This gives the protein CSARDSIGGQDIEQYF. V is TRBV20-1 and J is TRBJ2-7; 8 nucleotides align to TRBD1. With V trimmed by 0 bases and J by 6 bases, 13 bases remained unmatched. CDR3 length equals 16 residues. Germline CDR1 and CDR2: DFQATT and SNEGSKA (reference sequence).

This clonotype was counted at least ten times. V usage is TRBV29-1 and J usage is TRBJ2-1; 10 bases align to TRBD2. The CDR3 contains 13 residues. V was clipped by 4 bases and J by 8 bases; unmatched bases: 5. From germline, CDR1 is SQVTM and CDR2 ANQGSEA. CDR3 nucleotide sequence: TGCAGCGTTGTAGCGGGGGGAATCTATGAGCAGTTCTTC. Translation gives CSVVAGGIYEQFF.

This clonotype was picked up a small number of times. The chain has TRBV3-1 and TRBJ2-2, with 8 bases aligning to TRBD2. Per germline, CDR1 LGHDT and CDR2 YNNKEL (reference sequence). This CDR3 comprises 14 residues. Unmatched junction bases numbered 6, after V lost 8 bases and J lost 4 bases. This CDR3 is CASSQRGSTGELFF. CDR3 bases: TGTGCCAGCTCCCAGCGGGGGAGCACCGGGGAGCTGTTTTTT.

This clonotype appeared many times. J is TRBJ2-5 and V is TRBV7-9, with D maybe TRBD1 (6 bases). The ends were cut back, 4 bases at V and 4 bases at J, with 16 bases in the middle. Germline assignment: CDR1 SEHNR and CDR2 FQNEAQ (reference sequence). The CDR3 loop spans 15 amino acids. CDR3 coding DNA: TGTGCCAGCAGCTCATCGGACAGCCCGCGAGAGACCCAGTACTTC. It is translated as CASSSSDSPRETQYF.

The chain uses TRBV20-1 and TRBJ1-3; D uncertain. The V end lost 2 bases, the J end lost 0 bases, and 20 bases lay between the germline ends. Germline V gene lookup returns CDR1 DFQATT and CDR2 SNEGSKA (reference sequence). The CDR3 extends over 18 amino acids. This CDR3 reads CSARRRRPTHLSGNTIYF. CDR3 coding DNA: TGCAGTGCTAGACGTCGGCGGCCTACACATCTCTCTGGAAACACCATATATTTT.

Turning to this clonotype: The conserved closing phenylalanine or tryptophan is absent in this CDR3, likely reflecting a read error. V usage is TRBV9 and J usage is TRBJ2-5, with a weak D call TRBD2 (5 bases). From germline, CDR1 is SGDLS and CDR2 YYNGEE. V dropped 2 bases and J dropped 2 bases, with 13 bases sitting between them. The CDR3 spans 15 residues. The CDR3 sequence is CASSVDGIVQETQYL. In DNA, the CDR3 is TGTGCCAGCAGCGTTGACGGGATCGTTCAAGAGACCCAGTACCTC.

Note on this clonotype: Its ends do not fully match the called genes, so a read error is possible. The genes are TRBV10-3 and TRBJ2-3; either TRBD1 or TRBD2 may supply D (5 bases each). This CDR3 is 17 amino acids long. Germline V gives CDR1 ENHRY, CDR2 SYGVKD. The CDR3 bases are TGTGCCATCTGTGAGTCACACGGGGCTCAGGGCAAAGATACGCAGTATTTT. Translating it yields CAICESHGAQGKDTQYF.

This clonotype was counted many times. The chain employs TRBV4-1 and TRBJ1-4, with a possible D match to TRBD1 (5 bases). Per the germline V gene, CDR1 is MGHRA and CDR2 is YSYEKL. V was shortened by 5 bases and J by 6 bases, with 19 bases between the two germline ends. The CDR3 spans 16 residues. The CDR3: CASSYLRQLGDEKLFF. The CDR3 DNA reads TGCGCCAGCAGCTATTTAAGACAGTTGGGGGATGAAAAACTGTTTTTT.

This clonotype was seen ten or more times. V gene TRBV12-3 or TRBV12-4 combines with J gene TRBJ1-4; D call uncertain. The CDR3 is 15 amino acids. V lost 6 bases, J lost 12 bases, and 23 bases lay in between. The DNA for the CDR3 is TGTGCCAGCAGACCACGGACGGACCGGCGTGGGGAACTGTTTTTT. The encoded protein is CASRPRTDRRGELFF.

This clonotype was counted at least ten times. The CDR3 reads CASTSSGRELFF. CDR3 sequence (DNA): TGTGCCAGCACCTCAAGTGGCCGGGAGCTGTTTTTT. This chain links TRBV28 with TRBJ2-2; the D is unclear. CDR1 and CDR2 from the germline V gene are MDHEN and SYDVKM. V was shortened by 7 bases and J by 9 bases, with 12 bases between the two germline ends. The CDR3 consists of 12 residues.

This clonotype was counted only a few times. The chain combines TRBV28 with TRBJ2-7; D is unresolved. The CDR3 is 13 residues long. V was cut by 3 bases and J by 1 base, with 7 bases left in between. Germline CDR1 is MDHEN and CDR2 is SYDVKM. CDR3 in DNA: TGTGCCAGCAGTTTTCTCCGGTCCTACGAGCAGTACTTC. Amino acid sequence: CASSFLRSYEQYF.

The chain combines TRBV6-5 with TRBJ2-7, with 7 bases that match TRBD1. The ends lost 6 bases at V and 1 base at J; junction bases unmatched: 12. The CDR3 loop spans 16 amino acids. Per germline, CDR1 MNHEY and CDR2 SVGAGI. CDR3 amino acids: CASRPSDRLISYEQYF. Here the CDR3 DNA reads TGTGCCAGCAGACCCTCGGACAGGCTCATTTCCTACGAGCAGTACTTC.

Ten or more counts support this clonotype. The rearrangement links TRBV7-2 to TRBJ2-5, with D perhaps assigned TRBD1 or TRBD2 (6 bases each). This CDR3 is built from 17 residues. V shed 6 bases and J shed 4 bases, with 24 bases lying between them. Looked up from germline, CDR1 is SGHTA and CDR2 is FQGNSA. This CDR3 is CASSQGTGRRRGETQYF. DNA of the CDR3: TGTGCCAGCAGTCAGGGGACTGGACGGCGGCGGGGAGAGACCCAGTACTTC.

This clonotype was observed many times. CDR3 nucleotide sequence: TGCAGTGCTAGAGATTGGTTAGCGGGGGATAAAGATACGCAGTATTTT. Its protein product is CSARDWLAGDKDTQYF. V gene TRBV20-1 combines with J gene TRBJ2-3, with 9 bases lining up with TRBD2. The CDR3 consists of 16 residues. Trimming took 0 bases from V and 5 from J; bases not matched to a gene: 9. In germline, CDR1 is DFQATT, CDR2 SNEGSKA (reference sequence).

This clonotype was observed many times. J is TRBJ2-1 and V is TRBV28; 11 bases agree with TRBD2. Germline V CDR1 and CDR2: MDHEN, SYDVKM. V trimming: 3 bases; J trimming: 8 bases; junction bases outside the gene matches: 6. CDR3 length: 15 amino acids. CDR3 sequence: CASSLGTSGTDEQFF. CDR3 DNA sequence: TGTGCCAGCAGTTTGGGGACTAGCGGTACGGATGAGCAGTTCTTC.

This clonotype was seen repeatedly, ten times or more. This chain links TRBV9 with TRBJ2-2, with D perhaps TRBD2 (6 bases). The germline CDR1 and CDR2 sequences are SGDLS and YYNGEE. This CDR3 contains 14 residues. V lost 3 bases and J 5 bases, leaving 11 bases between the germline ends. The CDR3 nucleotides read TGTGCCAGCAGCGCTTTGGCGGGGACCGGGGAGCTGTTTTTT. Its protein is CASSALAGTGELFF.